The 29 T cell receptor beta chains below come from one sample, sequenced in a study of T-cell reconstitution after alpha-beta-depleted transplantation in children. Library preparation (for TCRbeta) was performed with unique molecular identifiers. TCRdb redid the calling of the PCR reads with MiXCR, one entry per CDR3 protein. Among more than 500,000 distinct CDR3 sequences, about an eighth were seen once, and the ten largest hold about 14%. Sequenced here: PBMCs, mostly from graft donor cells, sampled 180 days after TCRalphabeta/CD19-depleted stem cell transplant. These receptors all stem from a female patient aged 2-9 years who had a stem cell transplant for aplastic anemia, so the T cells may come from the graft donor.

There are many counts of this clonotype. The rearrangement uses TRBV12-3 or TRBV12-4 and TRBJ2-1; perhaps TRBD2 as D (5 bases). V lost 5 bases to trimming and J lost 5 bases, with 13 bases between them. This CDR3 spans 14 amino acids. CDR3 in amino acids: CASSLRERNNEQFF. Here the CDR3 DNA reads TGTGCCAGCAGTCTAAGGGAGCGGAACAATGAGCAGTTCTTC.

In DNA, the CDR3 is TGTGCCAGCTCACCGAGACAGTACGACAATGAGCAGTTCTTC. It codes for CASSPRQYDNEQFF. The chain employs TRBV18 and TRBJ2-1; TRBD1 is a possible D gene (5 bases). From germline, CDR1 is KGHSH and CDR2 LQKENI. The V end was cut by 3 bases, the J end by 5 bases, with 11 bases between. CDR3 length equals 14 residues.

The chain links TRBV28 to TRBJ2-1; 7 bases match TRBD2. This CDR3 has 18 residues. Germline CDR1 reads MDHEN; CDR2 reads SYDVKM. V lost 6 bases to trimming and J lost 8 bases; unmatched junction nucleotides: 22. The CDR3 here is CASSHPTVLAGMGDEQFF. DNA for the CDR3: TGTGCCAGCAGCCACCCCACGGTGTTAGCGGGCATGGGGGATGAGCAGTTCTTC.

This clonotype occurred a few times. V gene TRBV6-2 or TRBV6-3 combines with J gene TRBJ1-1; 8 bases match TRBD1. Trimming took 2 bases from V and 9 from J; bases not matched to a gene: 2. CDR3 size: 12 residues. The germline gives CDR1 MNHEY, CDR2 SVGEGT. The CDR3 region has the DNA TGTGCCAGCAGTTACCGGACAGGGCAAGCTTTCTTT. Translating it yields CASSYRTGQAFF.

The CDR3 reads CASSLAWSQETQYF. The CDR3 coding sequence is TGTGCCAGCAGCTTGGCCTGGAGCCAAGAGACCCAGTACTTC. The rearrangement joins TRBV5-6 to TRBJ2-5; D gene unclear. Trimming left V 0 bases short and J 1 base short, with 7 bases between. In germline, CDR1 is SGHDT, CDR2 YYEEEE. The CDR3 runs to 14 residues.

The table lists this clonotype with a few counts. The rearrangement uses TRBV7-2 and TRBJ2-1; D call uncertain. Germline V gives CDR1 SGHTA, CDR2 FQGNSA. Trimming took off 1 base at V and 0 bases at J, with 4 bases between the two ends. CDR3 length equals 14 residues. CDR3 sequence reads: CASSLGNSYNEQFF. In nucleotides, the CDR3 is TGTGCCAGCAGCTTAGGGAACTCCTACAATGAGCAGTTCTTC.

The chain combines TRBV18 with TRBJ2-7; D is possibly TRBD2 (6 bases). This CDR3 has 14 residues. Trimming shortened V by 3 bases and J by 2 bases, and 11 bases separated the two germline ends. Per germline, CDR1 KGHSH and CDR2 LQKENI. The CDR3 loop reads CASSPALAPYEQYF. CDR3 coding DNA: TGTGCCAGCTCACCGGCACTAGCCCCCTACGAGCAGTACTTC. Full variable domain (outside the CDR3, taken from reference TRBV18 and TRBJ2-7): NAGVMQNPRHLVRRRGQEARLRCSPMKGHSHVYWYRQLPEEGLKFMVYLQKENIIDESGMPKERFSAEFPKEGPSILRIQQVVRGDSAAYFCASSPALAPYEQYFGPGTRLTVT.

Ten or more counts support this clonotype. The chain employs TRBV7-8 and TRBJ2-1, with 9 positions matching TRBD2. CDR3 size: 14 residues. Trimming removed 5 bases from V and 5 bases from J; junction bases left unmatched: 4. CDR1 is SGHVS, CDR2 FQNEAQ, per germline. The CDR3 nucleotides read TGTGCCAGCAGCAGCGGGAGGATGAACAATGAGCAGTTCTTC. Its protein is CASSSGRMNNEQFF. The full variable domain, rest sourced from reference TRBV7-8 and TRBJ2-1, is GAGVSQSPRYKVAKRGQDVALRCDPISGHVSLFWYQQALGQGPEFLTYFQNEAQLDKSGLPSDRFFAERPEGSVSTLKIQRTQQEDSAVYLCASSSGRMNNEQFFGPGTRLTVL.

The chain couples TRBV7-9 to TRBJ1-2, with D perhaps matching TRBD1 (5 bases). The CDR3 covers 13 residues. Trimming left V 5 bases short and J 8 bases short, with 15 bases between. Germline CDR1 reads SEHNR; CDR2 reads FQNEAQ (reference sequence). The CDR3 nucleotides are TGTGCCAGCAGCCCCCCAGGGAACTCAGGCTACACCTTC. Translation gives CASSPPGNSGYTF.

This clonotype was counted between two and nine times. V is TRBV7-9 and J is TRBJ2-7; D not resolved. The CDR3 loop spans 14 amino acids. Germline lookup yields CDR1 SEHNR and CDR2 FQNEAQ (reference sequence). The V end lost 0 bases, the J end lost 5 bases, and 11 bases lay between the germline ends. The CDR3 protein is CASSLAPKAHEQYV. DNA for the CDR3: TGTGCCAGCAGCTTAGCCCCTAAGGCTCACGAGCAGTACGTC.

This sequence joins TRBV6-5 and TRBJ2-1; the match to TRBD2 covers 9 bases. Germline V gene sequence: CDR1 MNHEY, CDR2 SVGAGI. J lost 5 bases, V lost 0 bases, and 2 bases had no gene match. The CDR3 length is 15 residues. The CDR3 spells CASSYSGLAHNEQFF. Here the CDR3 DNA reads TGTGCCAGCAGTTACTCGGGACTAGCCCACAATGAGCAGTTCTTC.

This rearrangement joins TRBV15 to TRBJ2-5; D possibly corresponds to TRBD2 (6 bases). The CDR3 extends over 12 amino acids. Trimming cost V 4 bases and J 4 bases, with 7 bases left between them. CDR1 LNHNV and CDR2 YYDKDF come from the germline V gene (reference sequence). CDR3 DNA: TGTGCCACCAGCACCGGGGGAGAGACCCAGTACTTC. It is translated as CATSTGGETQYF.

The rearrangement uses TRBV7-2 and TRBJ1-5; D call uncertain. The length of the CDR3 is 15 residues. CDR1 is SGHTA and CDR2 is FQGNSA in the germline V gene. The ends were cut back, 1 base at V and 1 base at J, with 8 bases in the middle. The CDR3 loop reads CASSLVVQSNQPQHF. CDR3 coding DNA: TGTGCCAGCAGCTTAGTTGTCCAAAGCAATCAGCCCCAGCATTTT. Supplemented by reference TRBV7-2 and TRBJ1-5, the full variable domain reads GAGVSQSPSNKVTEKGKDVELRCDPISGHTALYWYRQSLGQGLEFLIYFQGNSAPDKSGLPSDRFSAERTGGSVSTLTIQRTQQEDSAVYLCASSLVVQSNQPQHFGDGTRLSIL.

This clonotype was recorded many times. This chain joins TRBV12-3 or TRBV12-4 and TRBJ2-1; D gene unclear. There are 16 residues in the CDR3. V lost 0 bases and J lost 3, with 12 bases in between. This CDR3 is CASSLALIGFYNEQFF. In nucleotides, the CDR3 is TGTGCCAGCAGTTTAGCGCTTATAGGGTTCTACAATGAGCAGTTCTTC.

This clonotype was observed a handful of times. The chain is built from TRBV7-6 and TRBJ2-1, with 9 bases fitting TRBD2. The trim removed 4 bases at V and 0 bases at J, leaving 1 base unmatched. The CDR3 has 15 amino acids. Looked up from germline, CDR1 is SGHVS and CDR2 is FNYEAQ. CDR3: CASSSSGVSYNEQFF. The CDR3 coding sequence is TGTGCCAGCAGCTCTAGCGGGGTCTCCTACAATGAGCAGTTCTTC. Variable domain in full (rest from reference TRBV7-6 and TRBJ2-1): GAGVSQSPRYKVTKRGQDVALRCDPISGHVSLYWYRQALGQGPEFLTYFNYEAQQDKSGLPNDRFSAERPEGSISTLTIQRTEQRDSAMYRCASSSSGVSYNEQFFGPGTRLTVL.

This clonotype was seen a handful of times. V is TRBV12-3 or TRBV12-4 and J is TRBJ2-6; 7 positions agree with TRBD1. This CDR3 spans 16 amino acids. V gave up 5 bases and J gave up 0 bases; unmatched junction bases: 4. The CDR3 region is CASSEGAPSGANVLTF. CDR3 in DNA: TGTGCCAGCAGTGAGGGGGCCCCCTCTGGGGCCAACGTCCTGACTTTC.

In this sample, this clonotype turned up many times. The chain recombines TRBV12-3 or TRBV12-4 with TRBJ1-1, with no clear D. V was clipped by 1 base and J by 7 bases, with 7 bases between them. This CDR3 comprises 12 residues. The CDR3 DNA follows: TGTGCCAGCAGTTTAGGGGCCCTTGAAGCTTTCTTT. Translated, it gives CASSLGALEAFF.

This chain joins TRBV9 and TRBJ2-7; D is undetermined. Germline lookup yields CDR1 SGDLS and CDR2 YYNGEE. V lost 0 bases, J lost 2 bases, and 9 bases lay in between. The CDR3 has 14 residues. CDR3 in DNA: TGTGCCAGCAGCGTAGGTGACCTACCCTACGAGCAGTACTTC. Translated: CASSVGDLPYEQYF.

This clonotype was seen a handful of times. J is TRBJ2-2 and V is TRBV7-9; D not certain. Trimming removed 5 bases from V and 4 bases from J, with 17 bases in between. Looked up from germline, CDR1 is SEHNR and CDR2 is FQNEAQ (reference sequence). The CDR3 totals 16 residues. CDR3 residues: CASSATSPLGTGELFF. In DNA, the CDR3 is TGTGCCAGCAGCGCCACGTCCCCCCTAGGCACCGGGGAGCTGTTTTTT. Complete variable domain (other parts from reference TRBV7-9 and TRBJ2-2): DTGVSQNPRHKITKRGQNVTFRCDPISEHNRLYWYRQTLGQGPEFLTYFQNEAQLEKSRLLSDRFSAERPKGSFSTLEIQRTEQGDSAMYLCASSATSPLGTGELFFGEGSRLTVL.

The V call is TRBV20-1, the J call TRBJ1-5; 7 nucleotides agree with TRBD1. This CDR3 comprises 14 residues. The germline V gene encodes CDR1 DFQATT and CDR2 SNEGSKA (reference sequence). The ends lost 3 bases at V and 4 bases at J; junction bases unmatched: 6. CDR3 sequence (DNA): TGCAGTGCTAGCGACGCAGGGGGGAATCAGCCCCAGCATTTT. Residues: CSASDAGGNQPQHF.

The chain has TRBV7-4 and TRBJ2-2; unclear D gene. V lost 2 bases and J 0 bases, leaving 10 bases between the germline ends. The V gene's germline CDR1 is SGHVT and CDR2 SQSDAQ. The CDR3 totals 16 residues. CDR3 in amino acids: CASSLRRDTNTGELFF. In DNA form, the CDR3 reads TGTGCCAGCAGCTTACGGCGAGATACGAACACCGGGGAGCTGTTTTTT.

The chain uses TRBV15 and TRBJ2-5; D remains unclear. V was cut by 4 bases and J by 3 bases, with 12 bases left in between. The germline V gene has CDR1 LNHNV and CDR2 YYDKDF (reference sequence). This CDR3 region has 14 residues. The DNA of the CDR3 is TGTGCCACCAGCAATTTTGTACGCAAAGAGACCCAGTACTTC. Residues: CATSNFVRKETQYF.

This clonotype was counted only a few times. V gene TRBV2 combines with J gene TRBJ1-2; TRBD1 is a possible D gene (5 bases). This CDR3 is built from 14 residues. Trimming left V 2 bases short and J 4 bases short, with 11 bases between. The V gene's germline CDR1 is SNHLY and CDR2 FYNNEI. Here the CDR3 reads CASSETGAFYGYTF. The CDR3 coding sequence is TGTGCCAGCAGTGAAACAGGAGCCTTCTATGGCTACACCTTC.

In its sample, this clonotype was seen a few times. The rearrangement links TRBV28 to TRBJ1-3; D remains ambiguous. This CDR3 is built from 14 residues. Germline V gene lookup returns CDR1 MDHEN and CDR2 SYDVKM. Trimming removed 1 base at V and 4 bases at J, with 8 bases between. CDR3 sequence (DNA): TGTGCCAGCAGTTTATTGGGGAGGGGAAACACCATATATTTT. Translated: CASSLLGRGNTIYF.

In this sample, this clonotype turned up a few times. This sequence joins TRBV11-3 and TRBJ2-7; 8 bases match TRBD2. Germline CDR1 and CDR2: SGHNT and YENEEA. The CDR3 loop spans 15 amino acids. The J segment lost 3 bases and the V segment lost 1 base, leaving 5 bases of the junction unmatched. The CDR3, as DNA: TGTGCCAGCAGCTTAGGAGCGGGAGAGGTCTACGAGCAGTACTTC. It translates to CASSLGAGEVYEQYF.

This clonotype was detected a few times. The chain has TRBV7-2 and TRBJ1-1; D is unclear. From germline, CDR1 is SGHTA and CDR2 FQGNSA. The CDR3 totals 16 residues. Trimming removed 0 bases at V and 2 bases at J, with 13 bases between. CDR3 region: CASSLARDKGNTEAFF. The CDR3 region has the DNA TGTGCCAGCAGCTTAGCGCGCGATAAGGGCAACACTGAAGCTTTCTTT.

This clonotype was recorded at least ten times. This rearrangement joins TRBV5-1 to TRBJ2-2; D not resolved. CDR3 length: 12 residues. Looked up from germline, CDR1 is SGHRS and CDR2 is YFSETQ. Trimming removed 2 bases at V and 6 bases at J, with 5 bases between. The CDR3 nucleotides read TGCGCCAGCAGCTTAAACCCCGGGGAGCTGTTTTTT. It is translated as CASSLNPGELFF.

This clonotype was seen more than once but under ten times. The chain employs TRBV20-1 and TRBJ1-6; 10 bases fit TRBD1. From germline, CDR1 is DFQATT and CDR2 SNEGSKA (reference sequence). The CDR3 runs to 12 residues. With 3 bases clipped from V and 10 bases from J, the junction kept 0 bases outside the gene matches. DNA for the CDR3: TGCAGTGCTAGGACAGGGGGCTCACCCCTCCACTTT. This codes for CSARTGGSPLHF.

V usage is TRBV7-2 and J usage is TRBJ1-2; D perhaps matches TRBD1 (5 bases). The CDR3 totals 13 residues. In germline, CDR1 is SGHTA, CDR2 FQGNSA. V gave up 1 base and J gave up 7 bases, with 10 bases separating them. The CDR3 reads CASSLVGDGGYTF. CDR3 nucleotides: TGTGCCAGCAGCTTAGTAGGGGATGGTGGCTACACCTTC.